This T cell receptor (beta chain) emerged from a study of blood T cell repertoires in COVID-19 (dated by TCRdb to 2018 to 2021). As for the study more broadly: The collaborator samples originated in the United States, Italy and Spain and spanned the acute and convalescent phases of COVID-19. The material from the prospective study consisted of cDNA or gDNA derived from T cells, B-cell-depleted T cells, or PBMCs. Subjects who had been exposed to COVID-19, were actively infected with it, or had recovered from it provided the deeply sampled blood TCRbeta repertoires that made up the dataset. The repertoires were released in a freely available public database meant as a resource for research on the immune response to SARS-CoV-2. Samples were obtained from the ongoing ImmuneRACE study (first 160 participants) and from some 1,300 subjects provided by 6 global collaborators. Nearly every sample came with metadata listing a de-identified subject ID, COVID-19 status, age in years and sex. Where HLA class I and class II types were available, the types were taken from metadata supplied by the sample provider, not from assay-based typing.

Participants in the prospective study were aged roughly 18 to 100 years, lived in approximately 26 United States geographic areas, and enrolled through a virtual design. To assign participants to cohorts, the prospective study relied on clinical history that participants themselves reported in a screening survey and a study questionnaire. In the prospective study, whole blood, serum and a nasopharyngeal or oropharyngeal swab were collected from each participant by mobile phlebotomists. Prospective study participants could optionally give additional blood draws and questionnaires over an approximately 2-month period. Blood samples from the prospective study were shipped frozen or at room temperature prior to DNA extraction. The germline V gene (reference sequence) sets CDR1 to SEHNR and CDR2 to FQNEAQ. The CDR3 runs 17 residues from the cysteine to the phenylalanine. The kept DNA is CDR3 alone, 51 bases in frame from the first base. Germline trimming amounts to 6 bases on V and 3 bases on J, with 11 as the count of junction bases outside the gene matches.

The immunoSEQ Assay, a bias-controlled multiplex PCR, was used to amplify TCRbeta CDR3 regions from genomic DNA. Under the source paper's analysis protocol: The number of nucleated cells in each sample was estimated by amplification of reference gene primers within the assay. To quantify the absolute abundance of each unique TCRbeta CDR3 rearrangement, sequence reads were collapsed and filtered. For each sample, productive Simpson clonality was calculated as the square root of Simpson's diversity index over productive rearrangements. TCRdb mirrors the immuneACCESS table, restricted to in-frame sequences. Some clones are absent from its copies; in checked studies, under half trace to an unresolved V gene, and the reason for the others is unknown. V, J and clone size are those of that table, while D and trimming were read from the DNA. The sample contains 400,000 to 550,000 clones, 87% of them found a single time. The ten largest account for almost 2% of the sample.

Study-wide conclusions, independent of this receptor: Clinical and demographic metadata were provided uncurated, with the amount varying by source and participant.

To note about this clone: It lacks a known antigen. Per-nucleotide qualities are absent, and no much larger clonotype sits a single base away.

Sequenced material: PBMCs or T cells enriched from blood (not recorded which). The sequence came from a young woman with acute COVID-19. This chain is built from TRBV7-9 and TRBJ2-1, with TRBD1 matching 10 junction bases. The sequenced DNA: TGTGCCAGCAGTTTACCCCACGGGACAGGGGTCTACAATGAGCAGTTCTTC. Its protein product is CASSLPHGTGVYNEQFF.